The sequence of this T cell receptor beta chain was determined in a study of graft-versus-host responses after intestinal transplantation. The overall study: Anti-thymocyte globulin induction, then tacrolimus and steroids for two to four years, went to all recipients. Findings of the study overall: Some GvH clones were seen earlier in gut or blood, suggesting intestinal origin. Subjects displaying graft-donor T cell macrochimerism possessed elevated graft-versus-host to host-versus-graft clonal ratios inside allografts.

Between the trimmed V and J ends, which lost 2 bases and 9 bases, there was a span of 10 bases. CDR3 length: 13 amino acids. Germline loops: CDR1 WNHNN, CDR2 SYGVQD (reference sequence). Profiled with immunoSEQ multiplex PCR; TCRdb holds only in-frame clones, not every one. In the table there are about 120,000 clones, 85% to 95% of which are singletons. Concerning this clone itself: The antigen remains undetermined.

The sequence was obtained from a human donor who received an intestinal transplant. Source: unstimulated CD4+ T cells sorted from spleen or lymph node cells, taken before intestinal transplant. The J gene is TRBJ2-2, the V gene TRBV10-1; the D gene could be TRBD1 or TRBD2 (5 bases each). The CDR3 loop is CASSEGTRRELFF. The DNA of the CDR3 is TGCGCCAGCAGTGAGGGGACCCGCCGGGAGCTGTTTTTT.